This T cell receptor (beta chain) originates from a study of cytomegalovirus exposure and HLA in healthy donors. Germline CDR1 is MNHNY and CDR2 is SVGAGI (reference sequence). V lost 5 bases and J lost 4, with 10 bases in between. The CDR3 extends over 13 amino acids. Use of 60 Vbeta and 13 Jbeta primers characterized the PCR. The method was immunoSEQ multiplex PCR; TCRdb's version includes in-frame clones alone and lacks a portion of them. The data show 140,000 to 150,000 clones, just under 75% seen once. The V call is TRBV6-6, the J call TRBJ2-3; possibly TRBD2 for D (6 bases). The receptor's source is a woman under 30 in good health and CMV-seronegative. The source material was PBMCs. Written as DNA, the CDR3 is TGTGCCAGCAGTACTAGCAGCCCAGATACGCAGTATTTT. This sequence encodes CASSTSSPDTQYF.